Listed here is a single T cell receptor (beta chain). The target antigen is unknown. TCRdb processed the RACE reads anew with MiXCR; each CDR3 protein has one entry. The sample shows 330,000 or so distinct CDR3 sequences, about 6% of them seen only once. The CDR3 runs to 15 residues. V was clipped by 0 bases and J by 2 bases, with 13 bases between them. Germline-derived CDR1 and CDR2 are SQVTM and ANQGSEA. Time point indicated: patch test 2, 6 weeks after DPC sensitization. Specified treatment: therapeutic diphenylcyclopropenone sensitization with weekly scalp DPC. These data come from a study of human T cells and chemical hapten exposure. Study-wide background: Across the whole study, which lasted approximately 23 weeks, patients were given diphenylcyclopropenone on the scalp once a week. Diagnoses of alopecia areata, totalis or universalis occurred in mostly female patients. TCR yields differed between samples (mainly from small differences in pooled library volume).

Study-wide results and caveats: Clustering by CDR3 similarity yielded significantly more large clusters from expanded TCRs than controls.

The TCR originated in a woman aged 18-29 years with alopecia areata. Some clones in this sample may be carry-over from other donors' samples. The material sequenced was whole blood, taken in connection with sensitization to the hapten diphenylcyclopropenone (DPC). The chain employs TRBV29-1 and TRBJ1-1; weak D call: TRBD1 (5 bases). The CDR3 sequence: CSVEDSGWGNTEAFF. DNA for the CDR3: TGCAGCGTTGAAGATTCAGGGTGGGGAAACACTGAAGCTTTCTTT.